These 15 T cell receptor beta chains came from one sample sequenced in a study of blood T cell repertoires in COVID-19. Measured with immunoSEQ multiplex PCR; TCRdb has only the in-frame clones, and not every one. Of 200,000 to 300,000 clones in the sample, approximately 86% are singletons; the top ten hold around 5.1%. The material sequenced was peripheral blood. Receptors were obtained from a woman aged 55-69 years with COVID-19, enrolled during active disease.

This clone has only one observation. This chain links TRBV6-6 with TRBJ2-5; 8 bases map to TRBD2. The CDR3 totals 16 residues. Germline values: CDR1 MNHNY, CDR2 SVGAGI (reference sequence). V trimming: 5 bases; J trimming: 2 bases; junction bases outside the gene matches: 10. The CDR3, as DNA: TGTGCCAGCAGTACTCCCTCCGGGACTAGACAAGAGACCCAGTACTTC. Amino acids: CASSTPSGTRQETQYF.

The rearrangement links TRBV6-2 or TRBV6-3 to TRBJ2-7; D not certain. Per the germline V gene, CDR1 is MNHEY and CDR2 is SVGEGT. The CDR3 has 15 amino acids. The V end was cut by 2 bases, the J end by 3 bases, with 14 bases between. CDR3 sequence: CASSYGSARIYEQYF. The CDR3 DNA sequence: TGTGCCAGCAGTTACGGGTCCGCGAGGATCTACGAGCAGTACTTC.

This clone occurred a few times. The rearrangement joins TRBV5-1 to TRBJ1-2; unclear D gene. The germline gives CDR1 SGHRS, CDR2 YFSETQ. CDR3 size: 13 residues. V was trimmed by 1 base and J by 4 bases, leaving 8 bases between them. This CDR3 reads CASSLSGTYGYTF. The CDR3, as DNA: TGCGCCAGCAGCTTGTCGGGAACCTATGGCTACACCTTC.

The rearrangement links TRBV5-5 to TRBJ1-1; D remains ambiguous. CDR1 and CDR2 from the germline V gene are SGHKS and YYEKEE (reference sequence). This CDR3 region has 14 residues. V was clipped by 5 bases and J by 6 bases, with 17 bases between them. In nucleotides, the CDR3 is TGTGCCAGCAGACCCGTCGGGGTGGACTCTGAAGCTTTCTTT. Its protein product is CASRPVGVDSEAFF.

The rearrangement joins TRBV6-5 to TRBJ1-6, with D hard to call. Germline V CDR1 and CDR2: MNHEY, SVGAGI. Between the trimmed V and J ends, which lost 0 bases and 7 bases, there was a span of 13 bases. The CDR3 loop spans 16 amino acids. The CDR3 loop is CASSYSRARGNSPLHF. The CDR3 nucleotides are TGTGCCAGCAGTTACTCACGGGCAAGAGGGAATTCACCCCTCCACTTT.

The chain is built from TRBV11-3 and TRBJ2-1; TRBD2 matches at 12 bases. Germline values: CDR1 SGHNT, CDR2 YENEEA. Trimming at V came to 0 bases and at J to 2 bases, leaving 2 bases not matched to a gene. The CDR3 length is 17 residues. In DNA form, the CDR3 reads TGTGCCAGCAGCTTAGATGGACTAGCGGGACCCTACAATGAGCAGTTCTTC. As protein: CASSLDGLAGPYNEQFF.

This chain joins TRBV2 and TRBJ2-7; 8 nucleotides line up with TRBD2. Per the germline V gene, CDR1 is SNHLY and CDR2 is FYNNEI. The J segment lost 1 base and the V segment lost 10 bases, leaving 9 bases of the junction unmatched. The CDR3 totals 14 residues. DNA for the CDR3: TGTGCCACCGCGCCCGGGACTAGGTCCTACGAGCAGTACTTC. This gives the protein CATAPGTRSYEQYF. The full variable domain, with the rest looked up from reference TRBV2 and TRBJ2-7, is EPEVTQTPSHQVTQMGQEVILRCVPISNHLYFYWYRQILGQKVEFLVSFYNNEISEKSEIFDDQFSVERPDGSNFTLKIRSTKLEDSAMYFCATAPGTRSYEQYFGPGTRLTVT.

V is TRBV6-1 and J is TRBJ1-5; the D is unclear. Germline CDR1 is MNHNS and CDR2 is SASEGT. V was clipped by 0 bases and J by 2 bases, with 14 bases between them. The CDR3 has 17 residues. This CDR3 is CASSEALGGVGNQPQHF. The CDR3 DNA follows: TGTGCCAGCAGTGAAGCTTTAGGCGGGGTTGGCAATCAGCCCCAGCATTTT.

V usage is TRBV27 and J usage is TRBJ2-7, with 9 bases identical to TRBD2. The germline CDR1 and CDR2 sequences are MNHEY and SMNVEV (reference sequence). J lost 7 bases, V lost 6 bases, and 10 bases had no gene match. The CDR3 has 14 residues. The CDR3 is CASRPLAGVGEQYF. DNA of the CDR3: TGTGCCAGCAGACCCTTAGCGGGAGTGGGAGAGCAGTACTTC.

This chain uses TRBV18 with TRBJ1-5; D perhaps matches TRBD1 (5 bases). Trimming left V 4 bases short and J 4 bases short, with 8 bases between. The CDR3 extends over 13 amino acids. Germline lookup yields CDR1 KGHSH and CDR2 LQKENI. Here the CDR3 reads CASSRGDNQPQHF. As DNA, the CDR3 is TGTGCCAGCTCACGGGGGGATAATCAGCCCCAGCATTTT. Based on the CDR3 plus reference TRBV18 and TRBJ1-5, the full variable domain is NAGVMQNPRHLVRRRGQEARLRCSPMKGHSHVYWYRQLPEEGLKFMVYLQKENIIDESGMPKERFSAEFPKEGPSILRIQQVVRGDSAAYFCASSRGDNQPQHFGDGTRLSIL.

This clone was detected once. The V gene is TRBV7-9, the J gene TRBJ2-7; possible D gene TRBD1, 6 bases. The CDR3 loop spans 15 amino acids. In germline, CDR1 is SEHNR, CDR2 FQNEAQ (reference sequence). The ends were cut back, 5 bases at V and 3 bases at J, with 17 bases in the middle. Written as DNA, the CDR3 is TGTGCCAGCAGCCCCCGGGACACCCCTAGCTACGAGCAGTACTTC. It codes for CASSPRDTPSYEQYF.

The CDR3 region is CASSSGLTAGNTDTQYF. CDR3 coding DNA: TGTGCCAGCAGCTCGGGACTCACAGCGGGAAACACAGATACGCAGTATTTT. This sequence joins TRBV13 and TRBJ2-3; 7 bases match TRBD2. Germline V gene lookup returns CDR1 PRHDT and CDR2 FYEKMQ (reference sequence). The CDR3 covers 17 residues. The V segment lost 4 bases and the J segment 2 bases; nucleotides outside the gene matches: 12.

This chain links TRBV5-1 with TRBJ1-5, with a weak D call TRBD1 (5 bases). The V gene lost 0 bases and the J gene lost 5 bases, with 9 bases spanning the gap. The CDR3 totals 14 residues. Germline V lookup: CDR1 SGHRS, CDR2 YFSETQ. CDR3 loop: CASSLDGRDQPQHF. In nucleotides, the CDR3 is TGCGCCAGCAGCTTGGATGGCAGGGATCAGCCCCAGCATTTT.

The chain recombines TRBV11-2 with TRBJ2-2, with 8 nucleotides matching TRBD2. The CDR3 length is 15 residues. CDR1 SGHAT and CDR2 FQNNGV come from the germline V gene. Trimming took 6 bases from V and 6 from J; bases not matched to a gene: 9. The CDR3 reads CASRATSAGPGELFF. CDR3 sequence (DNA): TGTGCCAGCAGGGCGACTAGCGCCGGACCCGGGGAGCTGTTTTTT.

This clone was observed a single time. CDR3 sequence reads: CASSLGTTGLGLQFF. DNA of the CDR3: TGTGCCAGCAGTTTGGGGACAACCGGACTGGGCTTGCAGTTCTTC. The chain carries TRBV28 and TRBJ2-1, with D maybe TRBD1 (6 bases). Germline V gives CDR1 MDHEN, CDR2 SYDVKM. CDR3 length equals 15 residues. Deletions cut 3 bases from V and 12 bases from J, with 21 bases between.